Below, 2 T cell receptor beta chains from the same sample are listed, as sequenced in a study of T cell responses to AZD1222 COVID-19 vaccine. TCRdb's copy holds only in-frame clones and misses some; the assay was immunoSEQ multiplex PCR. There are approximately 100,000 clones in the sample; more than 75% occur only once, and about 10% lies in the top ten. Source: peripheral blood, taken 28 days after the second AZD1222 dose. Receptors were obtained from an adult who received the AZD1222 COVID-19 vaccine.

This chain connects TRBV27 to TRBJ2-7; D may match TRBD1 or TRBD2 (5 bases each). The CDR3 contains 12 residues. V was clipped by 10 bases and J by 0 bases, with 10 bases between them. From germline, CDR1 is MNHEY and CDR2 SMNVEV (reference sequence). CDR3 amino acids: CATRDLSYEQYF. In DNA, the CDR3 is TGTGCCACCCGGGACCTCTCCTACGAGCAGTACTTC.

The chain carries TRBV19 and TRBJ2-1, with 7 nucleotides matching TRBD2. Trimming at V came to 10 bases and at J to 2 bases, leaving 11 bases not matched to a gene. CDR1 and CDR2 (germline): LNHDA, SQIVND (reference sequence). The CDR3 loop spans 15 amino acids. The CDR3 protein is CATNCSAGAYNEQFF. CDR3 sequence (DNA): TGTGCCACTAACTGTAGCGCGGGGGCCTACAATGAGCAGTTCTTC.